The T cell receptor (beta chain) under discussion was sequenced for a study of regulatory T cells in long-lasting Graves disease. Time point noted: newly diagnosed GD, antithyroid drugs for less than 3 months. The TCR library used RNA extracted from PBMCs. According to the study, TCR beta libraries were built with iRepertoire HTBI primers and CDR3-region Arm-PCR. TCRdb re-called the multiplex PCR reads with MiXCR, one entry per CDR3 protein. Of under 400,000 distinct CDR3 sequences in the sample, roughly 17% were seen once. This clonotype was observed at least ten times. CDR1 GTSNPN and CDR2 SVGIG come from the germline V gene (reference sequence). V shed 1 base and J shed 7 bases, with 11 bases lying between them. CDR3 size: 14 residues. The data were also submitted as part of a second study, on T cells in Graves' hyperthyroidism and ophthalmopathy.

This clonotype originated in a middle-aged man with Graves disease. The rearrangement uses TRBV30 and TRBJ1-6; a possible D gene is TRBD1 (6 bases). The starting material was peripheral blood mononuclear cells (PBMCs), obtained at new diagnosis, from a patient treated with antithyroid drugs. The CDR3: CAWSAGTNNSPLHF. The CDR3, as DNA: TGTGCCTGGAGTGCCGGGACAAACAATTCACCCCTCCACTTT. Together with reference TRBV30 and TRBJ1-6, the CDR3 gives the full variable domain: SQTIHQWPATLVQPVGSPLSLECTVEGTSNPNLYWYRQAAGRGLQLLFYSVGIGQISSEVPQNLSASRPQDRQFILSSKKLLLSDSGFYLCAWSAGTNNSPLHFGNGTRLTVT.